This TCR beta chain originates from a study of blood T cell repertoires in COVID-19. Measured with immunoSEQ multiplex PCR; TCRdb has only the in-frame clones, and not every one. The data contain around 150,000 clones, around 80% of them singletons. Germline V CDR1 and CDR2: LNHDA, SQIVND (reference sequence). There are 18 residues in the CDR3. With V trimmed by 2 bases and J by 1 base, 6 bases remained unmatched. The source of this sequence is a woman aged 55-69 years who had recovered from COVID-19. The sample taken for sequencing was PBMCs or T cells enriched from blood (not recorded which). The chain carries TRBV19 and TRBJ2-3; 13 bases agree with TRBD2. The CDR3 loop is CASSIRGTSGVGTDTQYF. For the CDR3, the DNA is TGTGCCAGTAGTATACGGGGGACTAGCGGGGTCGGCACAGATACGCAGTATTTT.